Each of the 9 T cell receptor beta chains below was sequenced from the same sample in a study of PD-L1 blockade in urothelial cancer. Repertoires were generated with immunoSEQ multiplex PCR, while TCRdb's copy carries only in-frame clones and drops some. The table has 30,000 to 40,000 clones, about 79% seen once. Specimen: PBMCs, collected around atezolizumab (anti-PD-L1) treatment. The receptors were sampled from a man aged 55 to 70 with urothelial cancer.

The chain recombines TRBV28 with TRBJ2-7; 13 nucleotides match TRBD2. Germline trimming cut 6 bases from V and 9 bases from J; bases unmatched to any gene: 14. Looked up from germline, CDR1 is MDHEN and CDR2 is SYDVKM. This CDR3 has 16 residues. The CDR3 nucleotides read TGTGCCAGCAGCGGGACTAGCGGGGTAAGAGCTCGGGGGCAGTACTTC. Its translation is CASSGTSGVRARGQYF.

The chain has TRBV11-2 and TRBJ2-3, with 8 positions matching TRBD2. This CDR3 spans 18 amino acids. Germline CDR1 and CDR2: SGHAT and FQNNGV. With 1 base clipped from V and 3 bases from J, the junction kept 12 bases outside the gene matches. CDR3 in DNA: TGTGCCAGCAGCTTAGCCTTCGGGGGCGGGGGGATGACAGATACGCAGTATTTT. It translates to CASSLAFGGGGMTDTQYF.

Comments on this clone: This same CDR3 is encoded by further DNA sequences in the sample. The V gene is TRBV29-1, the J gene TRBJ2-3, with 8 bases identical to TRBD2. Trimming removed 5 bases from V and 5 bases from J; junction bases left unmatched: 9. From germline, CDR1 is SQVTM and CDR2 ANQGSEA. This CDR3 region has 14 residues. CDR3 sequence: CSVLAGGSGDTQYF. Written as DNA, the CDR3 is TGCAGCGTTTTGGCGGGGGGTTCGGGAGATACGCAGTATTTT.

The J gene is TRBJ1-1, the V gene TRBV6-6; possible D gene TRBD1, 6 bases. This CDR3 region has 13 residues. The germline V and J ends were trimmed by 6 bases and 5 bases, with 13 bases remaining between them. Germline-derived CDR1 and CDR2 are MNHNY and SVGAGI (reference sequence). As DNA, the CDR3 is TGTGCCAGCAGCCAACAGGGTGTGACTGAAGCTTTCTTT. Amino acids: CASSQQGVTEAFF.

The rearrangement joins TRBV6-1 to TRBJ2-3; a weak D match, TRBD1 (5 bases). The CDR3 length is 15 residues. Trimming removed 3 bases from V and 2 bases from J, with 12 bases in between. The germline CDR1 and CDR2 sequences are MNHNS and SASEGT. The CDR3 spells CASSERYRTTDTQYF. CDR3 sequence (DNA): TGTGCCAGCAGTGAGAGATACAGGACCACAGATACGCAGTATTTT.

The chain recombines TRBV2 with TRBJ2-3; 14 bases match TRBD2. The CDR3 runs 18 residues. Germline V gives CDR1 SNHLY, CDR2 FYNNEI. With V trimmed by 6 bases and J by 0 bases, 8 bases remained unmatched. The CDR3 sequence is CASSGTSGGPSSTDTQYF. CDR3 nucleotides: TGTGCCAGCAGCGGGACTAGCGGGGGCCCCAGTAGCACAGATACGCAGTATTTT.

The gene calls are TRBV9 and TRBJ2-7; 7 positions match TRBD1. CDR1 and CDR2 from the germline V gene are SGDLS and YYNGEE. The junction had 8 bases not matched to a gene; V was cut back by 4 bases and J by 7 bases. The CDR3 is 13 residues long. This CDR3 is CASSTGQQGEQYF. The DNA for the CDR3 is TGTGCCAGCAGCACGGGACAGCAAGGGGAGCAGTACTTC.

The chain recombines TRBV10-3 with TRBJ2-3, with a weak D call TRBD2 (6 bases). The CDR3 consists of 16 residues. Trimming removed 0 bases at V and 6 bases at J, with 16 bases between. Germline CDR1 is ENHRY and CDR2 is SYGVKD. CDR3 DNA: TGTGCCATCAGTGAGTCGGGAGGCTTCCCGCGCGATACGCAGTATTTT. It yields the protein CAISESGGFPRDTQYF.

This clone was seen only once. The rearrangement links TRBV18 to TRBJ1-1; 7 positions match TRBD1. Germline V gene data show CDR1 as KGHSH and CDR2 as LQKENI. The V gene end was trimmed by 2 bases and the J gene end by 3 bases; junction bases not matched to a gene: 0. CDR3 size: 13 residues. The CDR3 region has the DNA TGTGCCAGCTCACCAGGACAGGACACTGAAGCTTTCTTT. Protein product: CASSPGQDTEAFF.